The text below deals with one T cell receptor (beta chain). The record originates from a study of control samples from healthy donors and cancer patients. The repertoire was sequenced with immunoSEQ multiplex PCR; TCRdb's copy has only in-frame clones and lacks some. Among about 170,000 clones, about nine tenths were seen once, and the ten largest hold about 2.1%. After removal of 5 bases from V and 5 bases from J, the junction contained 7 bases not matched to a gene. This CDR3 is 14 amino acids long. Germline CDR1 is LNHDA and CDR2 is SQIVND (reference sequence). The V gene is TRBV19, the J gene TRBJ1-2; 8 bases are shared with TRBD1. The sample comprised blood. The TCR comes from a woman in her forties in good health. The CDR3 coding sequence is TGTGCCAGTAGTTCCATAGACAGGGGTTATGGCTACACCTTC. Residues: CASSSIDRGYGYTF.